The following is a T cell receptor beta chain sequence with its context. No antigen is known for it. No base quality information exists; no much larger clone differs at one position. Between the mid-2010s and the late 2010s, the patients underwent resection in either Japan or China. The histologic diagnosis of each case was independently confirmed on H&E slides by two lung cancer pathologists. To enrich premalignant or tumor cells for nucleic acid extraction, macro-dissection was performed after pathologic assessment. DNA was isolated from FFPE tissue using the AllPrep DNA/RNA FFPE Kit. This specimen comes from a study of immune evolution from preneoplasia to lung adenocarcinoma (TCRdb year 2021). Broadly, across the study: HLA loss of heterozygosity was seen in about 7.6%, 15% and 36% of AIS, MIA and ADC lesions, and in no AAH lesions. The study reported that approximately 98 samples were used for TCR sequencing. The overall cohort was made up of nearly 55 patients with pulmonary nodules who had surgical resection. POLYSOLVER was used to infer Class I HLA alleles from exome data, while LOHHLA was used to detect allele-specific HLA loss. Sample size was determined by specimen availability and not by a prior power calculation. Resected precursor lesions (AAH, AIS, MIA) and invasive adenocarcinomas were compared with paired morphologically normal lung tissue. The TCR sequencing data were obtained from about 51 patients. Whole exome sequencing and methylation data from the same cohort of nodules were integrated with the immune data. The study profiled immune contexture across lung adenocarcinoma precursors and invasive adenocarcinoma using immune gene expression, TCR sequencing and multiplex immunofluorescence. Here is what the overall study found, with its caveats: Because all patients came from Japan and China, whether the findings apply to Western populations was uncertain. The findings rested on association rather than direct causation, and larger cohorts with long-term follow-up and longitudinal biopsies were considered necessary. Clonality was highest in normal lung, while later-stage lesions appeared to show lower clonality but higher T cell density and diversity. KRAS-mutant nodules showed the highest T cell clonality compared with EGFR-mutant or double wild-type lesions. Top T cell clone frequencies were highest in normal lung and appeared to decrease progressively from AAH through AIS, MIA and invasive adenocarcinoma.

Using the immunoSEQ hsTCRbeta Kit, TCR beta CDR3 regions were sequenced from DNA. The study's own analysis went as follows. The ImmunoSEQ Analyzer was used to analyse the TCR sequencing data. T cell clonality was defined as 1 minus Pielou's evenness, calculated on productive rearrangements. To measure T cell diversity, the inverse Simpson index was applied to productive templates. T cell density was defined as TCR beta template counts normalized to usable DNA, with usable DNA estimated by amplifying and sequencing housekeeping genes. Two-sided Kruskal-Wallis tests were used to compare TCR metrics across histologic stages. TCRdb obtained this table from immuneACCESS and retained in-frame rearrangements with V and J assigned. These tables miss some clones; where compared with another copy, unresolved V genes account for less than half of the shortfall, and the remainder is unexplained. Clone size and the V and J calls come from that table; the DNA yielded D and trimming. In all, the sample holds around 4,900 clones, and 82% of those were seen once. More than 6.5% of the sample comes from the top ten.

The germline V gene supplies CDR1 SGHDT and CDR2 YYEEEE. V and J are trimmed by 2 bases and 5 bases, and the gene matches miss 14 bases of the junction. Spanning cysteine to phenylalanine, the CDR3 consists of 18 amino acids. Only the CDR3 region is kept as DNA, spanning 54 bases read in frame from base 1. The chain was built from TRBV5-6 and TRBJ2-2; 8 bases in the middle match TRBD2. Sequencing was carried out using FFPE lung adenocarcinoma in situ tissue. This sample's cell subset or site label indicates: preinvasive adenocarcinoma in situ (AIS). This sequence originates from a person aged 70 to 79 with lung adenocarcinoma. Read as DNA, the sequence is TGTGCCAGCAGCTTCTGGGGACTAGGATCTTTGAGAACCGGGGAGCTGTTTTTT. Translated, it reads CASSFWGLGSLRTGELFF.